This T cell receptor beta chain was found in a study of T cells in Graves' hyperthyroidism and ophthalmopathy. The TCR beta CDR3 regions underwent amplification using RNA transcripts as the source. The TCR CDR3 was amplified in a first-round RT-PCR using the HTBI primer set. TCRdb recomputed calls from the multiplex PCR reads with MiXCR, one row per CDR3 protein. The table records tens of thousands of distinct CDR3 sequences, less than 45% of them present only once. This clonotype appeared many times. Trimming took 0 bases from V and 2 from J; bases not matched to a gene: 6. Germline loops: CDR1 DFQATT, CDR2 SNEGSKA (reference sequence). CDR3 length: 17 residues.

The TCR originated in a woman aged 25-40 years with Graves' hyperthyroidism. Sequenced material: blood. The J gene is TRBJ2-5, the V gene TRBV20-1; TRBD2 matches at 13 bases. CDR3 in DNA: TGCAGTGCTAGAGAAGCAAGGGGACTAGCGGGACAAGAGACCCAGTACTTC. Translated, it gives CSAREARGLAGQETQYF.